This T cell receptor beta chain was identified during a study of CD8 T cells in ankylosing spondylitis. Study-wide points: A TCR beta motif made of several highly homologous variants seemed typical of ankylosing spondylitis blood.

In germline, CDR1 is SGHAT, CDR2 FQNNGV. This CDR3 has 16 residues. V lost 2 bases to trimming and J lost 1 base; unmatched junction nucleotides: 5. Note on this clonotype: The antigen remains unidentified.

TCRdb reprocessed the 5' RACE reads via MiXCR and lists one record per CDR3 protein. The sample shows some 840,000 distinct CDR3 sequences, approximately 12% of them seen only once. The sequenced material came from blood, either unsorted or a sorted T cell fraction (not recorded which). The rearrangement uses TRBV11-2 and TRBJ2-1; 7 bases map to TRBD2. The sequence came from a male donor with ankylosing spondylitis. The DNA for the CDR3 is TGTGCCAGCAGCTTACGCCGCGGGAGATCCTACAATGAGCAGTTCTTC. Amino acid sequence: CASSLRRGRSYNEQFF.